This T cell receptor (beta chain) was obtained from a study of blood T cell repertoires in COVID-19. Study at large: There were acute and convalescent COVID-19 samples, and they came from the United States, Italy and Spain. In each case, the material was cDNA or gDNA derived from T cells, B-cell-depleted T cells, or PBMCs.

Study processing details: The authors estimated nucleated cell counts from reference gene primer amplification. TCRdb keeps only in-frame clones here, not all; method: immunoSEQ multiplex PCR. That table supplies the V and J calls and clone size; D and trimming were determined from the DNA. The sample records approximately 240,000 clones, roughly 88% being singletons. Sample: peripheral blood. The receptor was isolated from a woman aged 40 to 55 who had recovered from COVID-19.

The CDR3 sequence is CASTSGTVPNYGYTF. CDR3 sequence (DNA): TGTGCCAGCACGAGTGGGACAGTCCCTAACTATGGCTACACCTTC. The chain is built from TRBV28 and TRBJ1-2; 7 bases line up with TRBD1. Losses at the gene ends were 7 bases for V and 0 bases for J; bases not matched to a gene: 8. Germline V gene data show CDR1 as MDHEN and CDR2 as SYDVKM. The CDR3 contains 15 residues.